This T cell receptor beta chain was recorded in a study of cytomegalovirus exposure and HLA in healthy donors. Points from the study as a whole: A previous analysis found most TCR beta V segments productive roughly 87% or roughly 30% of the time. In a later analysis, parvovirus B19, influenza, CMV and Epstein-Barr virus appeared linked to several top co-occurrence clusters.

On this clone: The antigen remains undetermined.

The CDR3 runs to 13 residues. V lost 7 bases and J 1 base, leaving 11 bases between the germline ends. Germline CDR1 is SGHRS and CDR2 is YFSETQ. The PCR ran on 60 Vbeta and 13 Jbeta primers. Repertoires were generated with immunoSEQ multiplex PCR, while TCRdb's copy carries only in-frame clones and drops some. In all, the sample yields around 200,000 clones. The receptor's source is a girl aged 2-15 years in good health and CMV-seropositive. The V and J genes are TRBV5-1 and TRBJ2-5; a weak D match, TRBD2 (6 bases). Specimen: PBMCs. The CDR3 coding sequence is TGCGCCAGCTCGCGCGGGGCCCAAGAGACCCAGTACTTC. Amino acid sequence: CASSRGAQETQYF.